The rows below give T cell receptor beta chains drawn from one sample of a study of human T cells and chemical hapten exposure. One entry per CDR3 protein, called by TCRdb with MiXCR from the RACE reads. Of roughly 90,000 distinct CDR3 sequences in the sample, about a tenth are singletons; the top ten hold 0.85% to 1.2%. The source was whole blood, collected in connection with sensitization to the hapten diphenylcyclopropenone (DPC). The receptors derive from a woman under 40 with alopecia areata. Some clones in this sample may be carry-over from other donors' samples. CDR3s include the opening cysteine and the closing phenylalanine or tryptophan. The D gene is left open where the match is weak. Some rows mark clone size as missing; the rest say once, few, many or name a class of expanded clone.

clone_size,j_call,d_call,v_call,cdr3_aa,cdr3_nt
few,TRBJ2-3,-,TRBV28,CASSLVAVTDTQYF,TGTGCCAGCAGCCTCGTGGCGGTCACAGATACGCAGTATTTT
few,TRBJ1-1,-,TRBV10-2,CASKGLGTEAFF,TGCGCCAGCAAAGGGCTGGGCACTGAAGCTTTCTTT
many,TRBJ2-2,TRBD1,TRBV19,CASSMTGDTGELFF,TGTGCCAGTAGTATGACAGGGGACACCGGGGAGCTGTTTTTT
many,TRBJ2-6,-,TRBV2,CASTDGTGANVLTF,TGTGCCAGCACTGACGGGACTGGGGCCAACGTCCTGACTTTC
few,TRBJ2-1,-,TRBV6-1,CAISGVSYNEQFF,TGTGCCATCTCAGGGGTCTCCTACAATGAGCAGTTCTTC
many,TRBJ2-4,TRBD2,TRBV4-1,CASSQLAGDYKNIQYF,TGCGCCAGCAGCCAACTGGCGGGGGACTACAAAAACATTCAGTACTTC
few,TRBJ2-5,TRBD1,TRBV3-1,CASSHGTEQETQYF,TGTGCCAGCAGCCACGGGACAGAGCAAGAGACCCAGTACTTC
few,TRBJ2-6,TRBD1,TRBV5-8,CASSVTGGSGANVLTF,TGTGCCAGCAGCGTTACAGGGGGCTCTGGGGCCAACGTCCTGACTTTC
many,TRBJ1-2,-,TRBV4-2,CASSTQENDYGYTF,TGTGCCAGCAGCACACAGGAGAACGACTATGGCTACACCTTC
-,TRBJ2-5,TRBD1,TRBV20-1,CSARGQGWKTQYF,TGCAGTGCTAGAGGACAGGGGTGGAAGACCCAGTACTTC
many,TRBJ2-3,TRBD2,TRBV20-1,CSAPSLAGGGTDTQYF,TGCAGTGCGCCCTCACTAGCGGGAGGAGGCACAGATACGCAGTATTTT
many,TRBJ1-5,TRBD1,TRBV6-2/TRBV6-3,CASSYTGGEPQHF,TGTGCCAGCAGTTACACAGGGGGGGAGCCCCAGCATTTT
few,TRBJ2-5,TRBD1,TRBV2,CASSLETGASETQYF,TGTGCCAGCAGCCTGGAAACAGGGGCGTCAGAGACCCAGTACTTC
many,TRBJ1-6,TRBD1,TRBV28,CASSPPQGALSPLHF,TGTGCCAGCAGCCCACCCCAGGGGGCGCTTTCACCCCTCCACTTT
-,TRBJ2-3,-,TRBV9,CASSTRTVSDTQYF,TGTGCCAGCAGCACAAGGACAGTGTCAGATACGCAGTATTTT
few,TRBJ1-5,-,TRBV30,CAWSSQGYQPQHF,TGTGCCTGGAGTTCCCAGGGATATCAGCCCCAGCATTTT
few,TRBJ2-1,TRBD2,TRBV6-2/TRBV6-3,CASAYAGAAAEQFF,TGTGCCAGCGCCTACGCGGGAGCGGCTGCTGAGCAGTTCTTC
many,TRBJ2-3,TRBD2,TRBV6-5,CASRKTGGAADTQYF,TGTGCCAGCAGAAAAACGGGGGGAGCGGCAGATACGCAGTATTTT
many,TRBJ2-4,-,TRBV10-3,CAISEGGLAKNIQYF,TGTGCCATCAGTGAAGGAGGGCTAGCCAAAAACATTCAGTACTTC
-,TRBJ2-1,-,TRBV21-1,CASSKGEYEQFF,TGTGCCAGCAGCAAAGGAGAGTATGAGCAGTTCTTC
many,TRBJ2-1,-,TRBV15,CATSTWGRGPNNEQFF,TGTGCCACCAGTACGTGGGGAAGGGGACCCAACAATGAGCAGTTCTTC
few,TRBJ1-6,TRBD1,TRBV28,CASGTVNSPLHF,TGTGCCAGCGGGACAGTTAATTCACCCCTCCACTTT
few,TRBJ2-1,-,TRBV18,CASSPRVAENNEQFF,TGTGCCAGCTCACCAAGAGTAGCGGAAAACAATGAGCAGTTCTTC
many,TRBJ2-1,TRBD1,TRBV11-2,CASRSPGQLRYNEQFF,TGTGCCAGCAGATCTCCGGGACAGCTTAGGTACAATGAGCAGTTCTTC
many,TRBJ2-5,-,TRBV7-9,CASSSQETQYF,TGTGCCAGCAGCTCCCAAGAGACCCAGTACTTC
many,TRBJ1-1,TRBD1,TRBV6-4,CASSNPDRGVTEAFF,TGTGCCAGCAGTAACCCCGACAGGGGAGTCACTGAAGCTTTCTTT
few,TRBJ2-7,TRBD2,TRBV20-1,CSARDSGAGGREQYF,TGCAGTGCTAGAGATTCCGGGGCGGGAGGGCGCGAGCAGTACTTC
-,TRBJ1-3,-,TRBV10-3,CAISGDMVGNTIYF,TGTGCCATCAGTGGGGACATGGTTGGAAACACCATATATTTT
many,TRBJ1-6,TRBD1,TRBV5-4,CASSLGQGNNSPLHF,TGTGCCAGCAGCTTGGGACAGGGAAATAATTCACCCCTCCACTTT
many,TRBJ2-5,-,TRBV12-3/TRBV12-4,CASSLGGPAETQYF,TGTGCCAGCAGTTTAGGTGGGCCCGCCGAGACCCAGTACTTC
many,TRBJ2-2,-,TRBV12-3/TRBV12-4,CASSYGYTGELFF,TGTGCCAGCAGTTATGGGTACACCGGGGAGCTGTTTTTT
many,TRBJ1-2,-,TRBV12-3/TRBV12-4,CASRPTVDYGYTF,TGTGCCAGCAGACCCACAGTCGACTATGGCTACACCTTC
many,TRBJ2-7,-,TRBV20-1,CSASQRYSYEQYF,TGCAGTGCTAGTCAGAGGTACTCCTACGAGCAGTACTTC
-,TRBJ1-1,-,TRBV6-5,CASFKNTEAFF,TGTGCCAGCTTCAAGAACACTGAAGCTTTCTTT
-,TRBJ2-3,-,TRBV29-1,CSVGEGDTQYF,TGCAGCGTTGGTGAGGGAGATACGCAGTATTTT
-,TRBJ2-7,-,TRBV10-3,CAISDGSRYEQYF,TGTGCCATCAGTGACGGGAGTAGGTACGAGCAGTACTTC
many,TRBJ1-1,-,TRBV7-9,CASSLMGLAGPEAFF,TGTGCCAGCAGCTTAATGGGGTTGGCAGGTCCTGAAGCTTTCTTT
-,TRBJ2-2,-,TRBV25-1,CASSALFAGELFF,TGTGCCAGCAGTGCTTTGTTCGCCGGGGAGCTGTTTTTT
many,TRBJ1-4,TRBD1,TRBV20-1,CTGQQNEKLFF,TGCACGGGACAGCAAAATGAAAAACTGTTTTTT
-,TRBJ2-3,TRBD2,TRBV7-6,CASSLASAGGLTDTQYF,TGTGCCAGCAGCTTAGCGTCGGCGGGGGGGCTCACAGATACGCAGTATTTT
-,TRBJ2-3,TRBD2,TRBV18,CASSPGTSGPSSDTQYF,TGTGCCAGCTCACCGGGGACTAGCGGGCCGAGTTCCGATACGCAGTATTTT
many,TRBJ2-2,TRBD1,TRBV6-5,CASSQTGSGGGELFF,TGTGCCAGCAGTCAGACAGGGTCCGGTGGCGGGGAGCTGTTTTTT
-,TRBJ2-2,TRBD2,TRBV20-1,CSARDLAGGPTGELFF,TGCAGTGCTAGAGATCTGGCGGGAGGGCCAACCGGGGAGCTGTTTTTT